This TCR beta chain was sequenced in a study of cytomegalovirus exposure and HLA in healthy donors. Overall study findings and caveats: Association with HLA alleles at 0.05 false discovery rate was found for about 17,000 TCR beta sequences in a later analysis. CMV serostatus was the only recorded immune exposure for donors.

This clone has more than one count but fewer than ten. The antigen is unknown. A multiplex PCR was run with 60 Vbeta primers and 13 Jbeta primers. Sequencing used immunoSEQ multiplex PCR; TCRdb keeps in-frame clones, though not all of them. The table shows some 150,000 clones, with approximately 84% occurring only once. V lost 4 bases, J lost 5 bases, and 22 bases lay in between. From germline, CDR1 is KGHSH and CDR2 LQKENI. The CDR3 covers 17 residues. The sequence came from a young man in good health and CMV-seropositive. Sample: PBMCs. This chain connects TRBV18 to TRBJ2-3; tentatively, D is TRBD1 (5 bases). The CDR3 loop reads CASSLRTPQEIGDTQYF. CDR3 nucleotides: TGTGCCAGCTCACTCAGGACACCCCAAGAGATAGGAGATACGCAGTATTTT.